This TCR beta chain was sequenced during a study of PD-1 blockade in classical Hodgkin lymphoma. Study information: Treatment was intravenous nivolumab, 3 mg/kg every 2 weeks, until progression. Overall study results and limits: Unlike CD8+ TCR diversity, which did not rise significantly by C4D1, CD4+ TCR diversity did. Baseline TCR diversity was reportedly lower in newly diagnosed patients than in healthy donors. It was reported as lower still in relapsed/refractory patients.

Note on this clone: Its target is unknown.

All patients experienced relapse after autologous stem cell transplantation, and brentuximab vedotin exposure was variable. When best responses were assessed, they were complete response, partial response or progressive disease. CDR1 and CDR2 (germline): PRHDT, FYEKMQ (reference sequence). The V and J ends lost 5 bases and 1 base respectively, with 11 bases between them. This CDR3 spans 14 amino acids. Assay used: immunoSEQ multiplex PCR; TCRdb lists only in-frame clones, some missing. The sample has about 97,000 clones; over 80% are singletons. The chain employs TRBV13 and TRBJ1-1; D is uncertain. This clonotype was obtained from a human donor with classical Hodgkin lymphoma. Source: peripheral blood mononuclear cells (PBMCs), taken at baseline. CDR3 region: CASSLTPGNTEAFF. Written as DNA, the CDR3 is TGTGCCAGCAGCCTCACACCAGGGAACACTGAAGCTTTCTTT.